A selection of T cell receptor beta chains follows, all from one sample in a study of cytomegalovirus exposure and HLA in healthy donors. Some clones are missing from TCRdb's copy, which holds only in-frame ones; the method was immunoSEQ multiplex PCR. The table lists 150,000 to 200,000 clones, about 72% of them singletons. Sequences were obtained from PBMCs. All receptors come from a girl aged 10 to 17 in good health and CMV-seronegative. Both conserved end residues are part of each CDR3. A D gene is named only where the DNA matches it firmly. Rows may omit the clone size; those that give it use once, few, many or a size class.

cdr3_length | j_call | clone_size | v_call | d_call | cdr3_nt | cdr3_aa
16 | TRBJ1-5 | few | TRBV2 | . | TGTGCCAGCAGTCCCCTGACAGACATTCCGCTTCAGCCCCAGCATTTT | CASSPLTDIPLQPQHF
15 | TRBJ2-5 | few | TRBV6-5 | . | TGTGCCAGCAGTCCACTCCCCGCGGGGCAAGAGACCCAGTACTTC | CASSPLPAGQETQYF
15 | TRBJ2-5 | . | TRBV5-6 | . | TGTGCCAGCAGCTTGGAGGGGGTGATCCAAGAGACCCAGTACTTC | CASSLEGVIQETQYF
14 | TRBJ1-4 | . | TRBV10-2 | . | TGCGCCAGCAGTGCTGGAGGGGAGTATGAAAAACTGTTTTTT | CASSAGGEYEKLFF
17 | TRBJ2-3 | few | TRBV2 | TRBD2 | TGTGCCAGCAGTGAAGGGGCTAGCGGGGGGGTCGCAGATACGCAGTATTTT | CASSEGASGGVADTQYF
15 | TRBJ2-3 | . | TRBV5-1 | TRBD1 | TGCGCCAGCAGCTCCGGACAGGGGTGGACAGATACGCAGTATTTT | CASSSGQGWTDTQYF
14 | TRBJ1-2 | . | TRBV4-2 | . | TGTGCCAGCAGCCAAGTGGAGGTGAACTATGGCTACACCTTC | CASSQVEVNYGYTF
14 | TRBJ1-4 | . | TRBV5-1 | . | TGCGCCAGCAGCTTCGAGGGCTCGGGGGAAAAACTGTTTTTT | CASSFEGSGEKLFF
17 | TRBJ2-5 | . | TRBV2 | TRBD1 | TGTGCCAGCAGTGAAGCGCTTCCGGACAGGGGGCAAGAGACCCAGTACTTC | CASSEALPDRGQETQYF
12 | TRBJ1-2 | . | TRBV7-8 | . | TGTGCCAGCAGCCAACTGTCGCCGAGCTACACCTTC | CASSQLSPSYTF
14 | TRBJ1-1 | . | TRBV18 | . | TGTGCCAGCTCACCACGGGGAGAAAACACTGAAGCTTTCTTT | CASSPRGENTEAFF
13 | TRBJ1-1 | few | TRBV10-3 | . | TGTGCCATTTCGGGGGGGACAAGCACTGAAGCTTTCTTT | CAISGGTSTEAFF
15 | TRBJ1-1 | few | TRBV4-1 | . | TGCGCCAGCAGCCTTATAAAGGCGGTGAACACTGAAGCTTTCTTT | CASSLIKAVNTEAFF
16 | TRBJ2-7 | . | TRBV5-6 | . | TGTGCCAGCAGCCCTACTGGGGGCCTTGGGTACTACGAGCAGTACTTC | CASSPTGGLGYYEQYF
13 | TRBJ2-7 | . | TRBV5-6 | TRBD2 | TGTGCCAGCAGCCTGAGAGGCGGGGGTGAGCAGTACTTC | CASSLRGGGEQYF
17 | TRBJ2-1 | . | TRBV7-3 | TRBD2 | TGTGCCAGCAGCTTAAGCCCCACTAGCGGGGGGTACAATGAGCAGTTCTTC | CASSLSPTSGGYNEQFF
16 | TRBJ1-2 | . | TRBV6-1 | . | TGTGCCAGCAGTGCCATGGTCACAGGGACACTTTATGGCTACACCTTC | CASSAMVTGTLYGYTF
15 | TRBJ1-2 | few | TRBV5-4 | TRBD1 | TGTGCCAGCAGCTCCCCGACAGGGGGGAACTATGGCTACACCTTC | CASSSPTGGNYGYTF